These 12 T cell receptor beta chains originate from one sample sequenced in a study of cytomegalovirus exposure and HLA in healthy donors. The repertoire was sequenced with immunoSEQ multiplex PCR; TCRdb's copy has only in-frame clones and lacks some. The sample holds 90,000 to 150,000 clones, roughly 90% seen once. Sample: PBMCs. The receptors shown here come from a woman between 18 and 30 years old in good health and CMV-seropositive.

The chain links TRBV11-3 to TRBJ2-5; D is undetermined. V was trimmed by 7 bases and J by 7 bases, leaving 16 bases between them. The CDR3 has 13 residues. Germline values: CDR1 SGHNT, CDR2 YENEEA. CDR3 amino acids: CASNTQTRPTQYF. As DNA, the CDR3 is TGTGCCAGCAACACCCAGACGAGGCCGACCCAGTACTTC.

This clone appeared a few times. The chain employs TRBV20-1 and TRBJ1-1, with D possibly being TRBD1 (5 bases). Germline CDR1 reads DFQATT; CDR2 reads SNEGSKA (reference sequence). The CDR3 runs to 11 residues. The ends were cut back, 5 bases at V and 4 bases at J, with 8 bases in the middle. CDR3 protein: CSAFRGTEAFF. CDR3 coding DNA: TGCAGTGCTTTTAGGGGCACTGAAGCTTTCTTT.

The chain carries TRBV6-4 and TRBJ2-3, with D perhaps TRBD1 (5 bases). The CDR3 has 12 amino acids. Germline CDR1 and CDR2: MRHNA and SNTAGT. V lost 7 bases and J 14 bases, leaving 19 bases between the germline ends. The CDR3 loop is CASTSRLQVGYF. DNA for the CDR3: TGTGCCAGCACCTCCCGGCTACAGGTGGGGTATTTT.

This clone was seen a handful of times. CDR3 loop: CASSQQNRGWQPQHF. The CDR3 nucleotides read TGTGCCAGCAGCCAACAGAACAGGGGCTGGCAGCCCCAGCATTTT. This sequence joins TRBV4-2 and TRBJ1-5, with TRBD1 matching over 7 bases. The germline CDR1 and CDR2 sequences are LGHNA and YNFKEQ. The V and J ends lost 2 bases and 7 bases, in that order; junction bases with no gene match: 8. The CDR3 sequence is 15 residues long.

J is TRBJ1-4 and V is TRBV6-1; D is perhaps TRBD1 (6 bases). CDR3 length equals 14 residues. With 4 bases removed from V and 6 bases from J, the gap between germline ends came to 12 bases. The V gene's germline CDR1 is MNHNS and CDR2 SASEGT. This chain's CDR3 is CASSGGGADEKLFF. In DNA form, the CDR3 reads TGTGCCAGCAGTGGAGGGGGGGCGGATGAAAAACTGTTTTTT.

This clone was recorded once. J is TRBJ1-1 and V is TRBV28; 7 nucleotides line up with TRBD1. Unmatched junction bases numbered 6, after V lost 6 bases and J lost 2 bases. The CDR3 covers 14 residues. Germline assignment: CDR1 MDHEN and CDR2 SYDVKM. CDR3 nucleotide sequence: TGTGCCAGCAGCTCAGGGACAGCAAACACTGAAGCTTTCTTT. Translating it yields CASSSGTANTEAFF.

V and J are TRBV18 and TRBJ2-2; TRBD2 might be the D (6 bases). CDR3 size: 15 residues. Trimming left V 2 bases short and J 5 bases short, with 12 bases between. Per germline, CDR1 KGHSH and CDR2 LQKENI. This CDR3 is CASSPGGSLTGELFF. CDR3 in DNA: TGTGCCAGCTCACCAGGAGGGTCGCTAACCGGGGAGCTGTTTTTT. Looking up the rest from reference TRBV18 and TRBJ2-2 gives the full variable domain: NAGVMQNPRHLVRRRGQEARLRCSPMKGHSHVYWYRQLPEEGLKFMVYLQKENIIDESGMPKERFSAEFPKEGPSILRIQQVVRGDSAAYFCASSPGGSLTGELFFGEGSRLTVL.

The chain is built from TRBV15 and TRBJ2-1, with 7 bases fitting TRBD2. V lost 1 base to trimming and J lost 4 bases; unmatched junction nucleotides: 7. Germline loops: CDR1 LNHNV, CDR2 YYDKDF (reference sequence). There are 16 residues in the CDR3. The CDR3 spells CATSRVASGIYNEQFF. The CDR3 DNA follows: TGTGCCACCAGCAGAGTTGCTAGCGGAATTTACAATGAGCAGTTCTTC.

The V gene is TRBV2, the J gene TRBJ2-7; 7 positions match TRBD1. Germline lookup yields CDR1 SNHLY and CDR2 FYNNEI. The J segment lost 7 bases and the V segment lost 6 bases, leaving 9 bases of the junction unmatched. This CDR3 spans 13 amino acids. DNA of the CDR3: TGTGCCAGCAGCGGTGACAGGGTACCGGAGCAGTACTTC. Amino acid sequence: CASSGDRVPEQYF. The full variable domain, in which reference TRBV2 and TRBJ2-7 provide the parts outside the CDR3, is EPEVTQTPSHQVTQMGQEVILRCVPISNHLYFYWYRQILGQKVEFLVSFYNNEISEKSEIFDDQFSVERPDGSNFTLKIRSTKLEDSAMYFCASSGDRVPEQYFGPGTRLTVT.

Only one count was recorded for this clone. V gene TRBV5-6 combines with J gene TRBJ2-7; D gene ambiguous. The germline CDR1 and CDR2 sequences are SGHDT and YYEEEE. The CDR3 loop spans 13 amino acids. The V gene lost 2 bases and the J gene lost 3 bases, with 9 bases spanning the gap. The CDR3 protein is CASSFPANYEQYF. As DNA, the CDR3 is TGTGCCAGCAGCTTTCCCGCGAACTACGAGCAGTACTTC. Variable domain in full (rest from reference TRBV5-6 and TRBJ2-7): DAGVTQSPTHLIKTRGQQVTLRCSPKSGHDTVSWYQQALGQGPQFIFQYYEEEERQRGNFPDRFSGHQFPNYSSELNVNALLLGDSALYLCASSFPANYEQYFGPGTRLTVT.

With regard to this clone: Sequence at one end of the junction differs from germline and may be a read error. The DNA of the CDR3 is TGTGCCAGCAGCTTAGATACCGGGCAGGGTCCAAACTTC. Amino acid sequence: CASSLDTGQGPNF. The V gene is TRBV11-2, the J gene TRBJ2-5, with a tentative D call TRBD1 (5 bases). Germline-derived CDR1 and CDR2 are SGHAT and FQNNGV. This CDR3 is built from 13 residues. Full variable domain (missing parts from reference TRBV11-2 and TRBJ2-5): EAGVAQSPRYKIIEKRQSVAFWCNPISGHATLYWYQQILGQGPKLLIQFQNNGVVDDSQLPKDRFSAERLKGVDSTLKIQPAKLEDSAVYLCASSLDTGQGPNFGPGTRLLVL.

The chain carries TRBV29-1 and TRBJ2-5; TRBD1 might be the D (6 bases). This CDR3 is 16 amino acids long. Trimming cost V 3 bases and J 7 bases, with 24 bases left between them. CDR1 is SQVTM, CDR2 ANQGSEA, per germline. The CDR3 loop is CSVDSRQESSVLTQYF. The CDR3 DNA is TGCAGCGTTGACTCGCGACAGGAATCGAGCGTACTGACCCAGTACTTC.